A single sample gave rise to the 26 T cell receptor beta chains below, sequenced in a study of cytomegalovirus exposure and HLA in healthy donors. Amplification used 60 Vbeta primers and 13 Jbeta primers. TCRdb's table, derived via immunoSEQ multiplex PCR, lists solely in-frame clones and lacks some. The sample holds fewer than 200,000 clones, over 75% seen once. The sequenced material came from PBMCs. These receptors originate from a middle-aged man in good health and CMV-seropositive.

This clone has more than one count but fewer than ten. The J gene is TRBJ2-2, the V gene TRBV10-1, with 8 bases matching TRBD1. From germline, CDR1 is WNHNN and CDR2 SYGVQD (reference sequence). The CDR3 contains 14 residues. The V and J ends lost 4 bases and 6 bases, in that order; junction bases with no gene match: 4. The CDR3, as DNA: TGCGCCAGCAGTGGAATACAGGGGGCCGGGGAGCTGTTTTTT. It translates to CASSGIQGAGELFF.

J is TRBJ2-2 and V is TRBV5-4; TRBD2 agrees at 7 bases. Germline lookup yields CDR1 SGHNT and CDR2 YYREEE (reference sequence). Trimming took 4 bases from V and 5 from J; bases not matched to a gene: 11. This CDR3 comprises 16 residues. The CDR3 sequence: CASSREYMGGTGELFF. CDR3 in DNA: TGTGCCAGCAGCCGGGAATACATGGGAGGGACCGGGGAGCTGTTTTTT.

The gene calls are TRBV5-1 and TRBJ2-2; D is possibly TRBD2 (5 bases). Per the germline V gene, CDR1 is SGHRS and CDR2 is YFSETQ. This CDR3 has 15 amino acids. V gave up 5 bases and J gave up 2 bases, with 13 bases separating them. DNA of the CDR3: TGCGCCAGCAGGACGGGATCCACAAACACCGGGGAGCTGTTTTTT. It encodes CASRTGSTNTGELFF.

This rearrangement joins TRBV29-1 to TRBJ1-2; D unclear. The CDR3 runs to 16 residues. V dropped 0 bases and J dropped 4 bases, with 18 bases sitting between them. Germline-derived CDR1 and CDR2 are SQVTM and ANQGSEA. The CDR3 nucleotides are TGCAGCGTTGAAGAGTGGCACCGATCGATTTCCTATGGCTACACCTTC. This codes for CSVEEWHRSISYGYTF.

The V and J genes are TRBV11-3 and TRBJ2-1, with 14 nucleotides matching TRBD2. Losses at the gene ends were 5 bases for V and 9 bases for J; bases not matched to a gene: 12. Germline V gene sequence: CDR1 SGHNT, CDR2 YENEEA. This CDR3 contains 17 residues. The CDR3: CASSADRAGTSGSEQFF. Written as DNA, the CDR3 is TGTGCCAGCAGCGCCGACCGAGCCGGGACTAGCGGGAGTGAGCAGTTCTTC.

Turning to this clone: One end of the junction fails to match germline, which may point to a read error. The chain carries TRBV5-6 and TRBJ1-1; D is unresolved. This CDR3 is built from 15 residues. The germline CDR1 and CDR2 sequences are SGHDT and YYEEEE. The CDR3 DNA reads TGTGCCAGCAGCTTTCCGACTTCTCTCGGCACTGAAACTTTCTTT. Its translation: CASSFPTSLGTETFF.

This clone was counted a single time. The chain is built from TRBV9 and TRBJ2-7; D unclear. The CDR3 runs to 15 residues. The V and J ends lost 4 bases and 2 bases respectively, with 16 bases between them. CDR1 and CDR2 (germline): SGDLS, YYNGEE. The CDR3 spells CASSQSPQRTYEQYF. In DNA, the CDR3 is TGTGCCAGCAGCCAATCCCCACAGAGAACCTACGAGCAGTACTTC.

This clone was observed a single time. The rearrangement links TRBV10-3 to TRBJ1-3; 7 bases map to TRBD1. This CDR3 comprises 13 residues. Germline values: CDR1 ENHRY, CDR2 SYGVKD. Unmatched junction bases numbered 5, after V lost 8 bases and J lost 4 bases. CDR3 sequence reads: CAILGTAGNTIYF. The DNA for the CDR3 is TGTGCCATCCTGGGGACAGCCGGAAACACCATATATTTT.

This clone appeared a single time. The chain carries TRBV27 and TRBJ2-7; 7 bases fit TRBD1. Germline V gene sequence: CDR1 MNHEY, CDR2 SMNVEV (reference sequence). The CDR3 is 14 amino acids. With V trimmed by 5 bases and J by 7 bases, 11 bases remained unmatched. The CDR3 loop reads CASSLRTGTGEQYF. In nucleotides, the CDR3 is TGTGCCAGCAGTCTCCGGACAGGTACGGGGGAGCAGTACTTC.

This clone has a single count. The gene calls are TRBV5-1 and TRBJ1-6, with 10 bases matching TRBD1. The CDR3 contains 14 residues. Germline values: CDR1 SGHRS, CDR2 YFSETQ. V dropped 4 bases and J dropped 14; count of bases not matched to a gene: 9. CDR3 in DNA: TGCGCCAGCAGCGAAGGGACAGGGGCTGGCACCCTCCACTTT. It translates to CASSEGTGAGTLHF.

The V and J genes are TRBV5-1 and TRBJ1-2; 7 nucleotides match TRBD1. The CDR3 has 16 residues. CDR1 and CDR2 (germline): SGHRS, YFSETQ. Trimming removed 4 bases from V and 6 bases from J; junction bases left unmatched: 15. This CDR3 is CASSPTGLLQGDGYTF. CDR3 DNA sequence: TGCGCCAGCAGCCCCACGGGGCTCCTCCAGGGGGATGGCTACACCTTC.

This sequence joins TRBV18 and TRBJ1-1; D is undetermined. Germline V CDR1 and CDR2: KGHSH, LQKENI. Trimming took 6 bases from V and 3 from J, leaving 14 bases between them. CDR3 length: 14 amino acids. The CDR3 protein is CASSLYKADTEAFF. The CDR3 nucleotides are TGTGCCAGCTCGCTATACAAGGCGGACACTGAAGCTTTCTTT.

The chain combines TRBV4-2 with TRBJ2-1, with TRBD2 matching 9 bases. The germline gives CDR1 LGHNA, CDR2 YNFKEQ. After removal of 1 base from V and 10 bases from J, the junction contained 17 bases not matched to a gene. The CDR3 consists of 18 residues. CDR3 region: CASSQVGTSGFSDWEQFF. The DNA for the CDR3 is TGTGCCAGCAGCCAAGTAGGAACTAGCGGGTTTTCAGATTGGGAGCAGTTCTTC.

The rearrangement joins TRBV4-2 to TRBJ1-5; 8 nucleotides align to TRBD1. CDR3 length: 13 amino acids. Losses at the gene ends were 8 bases for V and 5 bases for J; bases not matched to a gene: 5. The germline V gene has CDR1 LGHNA and CDR2 YNFKEQ. DNA of the CDR3: TGTGCCAGCTCCACACAGGGGGATCAGCCCCAGCATTTT. Amino acid sequence: CASSTQGDQPQHF.

The chain employs TRBV29-1 and TRBJ1-5; D gene ambiguous. The germline V gene encodes CDR1 SQVTM and CDR2 ANQGSEA. Trimming pared 7 bases from V and 6 bases from J, leaving 13 bases between. The CDR3 spans 12 residues. The CDR3 sequence is CSAEGPGQPQHF. The CDR3, as DNA: TGCAGCGCCGAGGGTCCGGGTCAGCCCCAGCATTTT.

The sample holds one count of this clone. V is TRBV4-1 and J is TRBJ2-5, with 9 bases identical to TRBD2. The DNA end favors TRBJ2-7, so the J call may be wrong. This CDR3 spans 17 amino acids. Germline loops: CDR1 MGHRA, CDR2 YSYEKL. The DNA for the CDR3 is TGCGCCAGCAGCCAGATTAATAGCGGGAGCCTTAGGGACGAGCAGTACTTC. This gives the protein CASSQINSGSLRDEQYF.

The gene calls are TRBV4-1 and TRBJ2-2, with TRBD1 matching 8 bases. Trimming cost V 5 bases and J 4 bases; bases outside gene matches: 9. Germline V lookup: CDR1 MGHRA, CDR2 YSYEKL. The CDR3 totals 16 residues. The CDR3 region is CASSSSPGGFTGELFF. The DNA of the CDR3 is TGCGCCAGCAGCTCAAGTCCAGGGGGCTTCACCGGGGAGCTGTTTTTT.

J is TRBJ2-1 and V is TRBV30, with a possible D match to TRBD2 (6 bases). With 1 base removed from V and 3 bases from J, the gap between germline ends came to 16 bases. This CDR3 has 16 residues. CDR1 and CDR2 (germline): GTSNPN, SVGIG (reference sequence). The CDR3 loop is CAWSDRGSGYYNEQFF. For the CDR3, the DNA is TGTGCCTGGAGTGATCGGGGGAGCGGGTACTACAATGAGCAGTTCTTC. Using reference TRBV30 and TRBJ2-1 for the parts outside the CDR3, the full variable domain is SQTIHQWPATLVQPVGSPLSLECTVEGTSNPNLYWYRQAAGRGLQLLFYSVGIGQISSEVPQNLSASRPQDRQFILSSKKLLLSDSGFYLCAWSDRGSGYYNEQFFGPGTRLTVL.

This chain connects TRBV5-1 to TRBJ2-3; tentatively, D is TRBD1 (6 bases). This CDR3 is built from 14 residues. Germline CDR1 reads SGHRS; CDR2 reads YFSETQ. With 4 bases removed from V and 2 bases from J, the gap between germline ends came to 11 bases. The CDR3 nucleotides are TGCGCCAGCAGCCAGGGACAAAACACAGATACGCAGTATTTT. Protein sequence: CASSQGQNTDTQYF.

The chain carries TRBV18 and TRBJ2-3; 8 bases map to TRBD2. The CDR3 extends over 14 amino acids. CDR1 is KGHSH, CDR2 LQKENI, per germline. After removal of 1 base from V and 7 bases from J, the junction contained 4 bases not matched to a gene. CDR3 sequence: CASSPQTSEHTQYF. The CDR3 DNA reads as TGTGCCAGCTCACCACAGACTAGCGAGCATACGCAGTATTTT.

This clone was counted a single time. This rearrangement joins TRBV25-1 to TRBJ2-1, with 9 bases that match TRBD2. V lost 6 bases and J lost 9; bases outside the gene matches: 3. CDR1 and CDR2 from the germline V gene are MGHDK and SYGVNS. The CDR3 is made up of 12 amino acids. The CDR3 spells CASSLAGSEQFF. DNA of the CDR3: TGTGCCAGCAGCCTAGCGGGAAGTGAGCAGTTCTTC.

The V and J genes are TRBV28 and TRBJ1-5, with a tentative D call TRBD1 (5 bases). CDR1 and CDR2 from the germline V gene are MDHEN and SYDVKM. Trimming pared 10 bases from V and 1 base from J, leaving 11 bases between. There are 13 residues in the CDR3. The CDR3 spells CATTGWSNQPQHF. CDR3 in DNA: TGTGCCACCACAGGTTGGAGCAATCAGCCCCAGCATTTT.

The chain joins TRBV6-5 to TRBJ1-5; the match to TRBD1 covers 7 bases. From germline, CDR1 is MNHEY and CDR2 SVGAGI. The CDR3 covers 13 residues. After removal of 5 bases from V and 5 bases from J, the junction contained 3 bases not matched to a gene. The DNA of the CDR3 is TGTGCCAGCAGTCCTCAGGGGGATCAGCCCCAGCATTTT. It yields the protein CASSPQGDQPQHF.

The rearrangement joins TRBV2 to TRBJ2-1; 7 bases match TRBD1. The length of the CDR3 is 13 residues. Germline CDR1 and CDR2: SNHLY and FYNNEI. Trimming at V came to 4 bases and at J to 5 bases, leaving 2 bases not matched to a gene. CDR3 coding DNA: TGTGCCAGCAGTGTAGGGACAGACAATGAGCAGTTCTTC. Translating it yields CASSVGTDNEQFF. Combining the CDR3 with reference TRBV2 and TRBJ2-1 gives the whole variable domain EPEVTQTPSHQVTQMGQEVILRCVPISNHLYFYWYRQILGQKVEFLVSFYNNEISEKSEIFDDQFSVERPDGSNFTLKIRSTKLEDSAMYFCASSVGTDNEQFFGPGTRLTVL.

V and J are TRBV6-1 and TRBJ2-7; TRBD2 matches at 11 bases. The V and J ends lost 8 bases and 3 bases, in that order; junction bases with no gene match: 9. The germline CDR1 and CDR2 sequences are MNHNS and SASEGT. The CDR3 is 15 amino acids. CDR3 amino acids: CASLGTGTSGYEQYF. As DNA, the CDR3 is TGTGCCAGCCTTGGGACCGGGACTAGCGGCTACGAGCAGTACTTC.

J is TRBJ2-7 and V is TRBV6-1, with a weak D call TRBD1 (5 bases). V lost 8 bases and J 7 bases, leaving 15 bases between the germline ends. Germline V gives CDR1 MNHNS, CDR2 SASEGT. This CDR3 comprises 12 residues. CDR3 nucleotides: TGTGCCAGCCTGAAGGGGCCAAGGGAGCAGTACTTC. Translated: CASLKGPREQYF.